These T cell receptor beta chains were read from a single sample in a study of blood T cell repertoires in COVID-19. Assay: immunoSEQ multiplex PCR; the TCRdb copy retains only in-frame clones and omits some. The table has around 170,000 clones, more than 75% seen once. The sequenced material came from PBMCs or T cells enriched from blood (not recorded which). These receptors came from a man aged 55 to 69 who had been exposed to COVID-19. Both conserved end residues are part of each CDR3. A D gene is named only where the DNA matches it firmly. Only some rows state a clone size, as once, few, many or a class for expanded clones.

V	J	size	D	CDR3	DNA
TRBV5-5	TRBJ2-7	.	.	CASSSTGFYEQYF	TGTGCCAGCAGCTCGACAGGCTTCTACGAGCAGTACTTC
TRBV6-5	TRBJ1-2	few	.	CASATETGLYGYTF	TGTGCCAGCGCCACTGAAACAGGGCTCTATGGCTACACCTTC
TRBV27	TRBJ2-1	.	TRBD2	CASRGGGGSYNEQFF	TGTGCCAGCAGAGGCGGGGGAGGGTCCTACAATGAGCAGTTCTTC
TRBV6-4	TRBJ2-7	few	TRBD2	CASSDGSGEGSYEQYF	TGTGCCAGCAGTGACGGAAGCGGGGAGGGCTCCTACGAGCAGTACTTC
TRBV27	TRBJ2-1	.	TRBD2	CASIESWTSGTNEQFF	TGTGCCAGCATCGAGAGTTGGACTAGCGGAACCAATGAGCAGTTCTTC
TRBV7-3	TRBJ2-2	.	.	CASSLIGRVANTGELFF	TGTGCCAGCAGCTTAATCGGGCGGGTCGCGAACACCGGGGAGCTGTTTTTT
TRBV2	TRBJ1-6	.	TRBD1	CASRVVQGVNSPLHF	TGTGCCAGCAGGGTTGTGCAGGGGGTTAATTCACCCCTCCACTTT
TRBV4-3	TRBJ1-1	.	.	CASSQVQGRTTEAFF	TGCGCCAGCAGCCAAGTACAGGGTAGGACCACTGAAGCTTTCTTT
TRBV15	TRBJ2-4	.	TRBD1	CATSSDRGVAKNIQYF	TGTGCCACCAGCAGTGACAGGGGGGTAGCCAAAAACATTCAGTACTTC
TRBV20-1	TRBJ1-4	.	.	CSAWGGGKLFF	TGCAGTGCTTGGGGCGGTGGAAAACTGTTTTTT
TRBV5-1	TRBJ2-1	once	TRBD2	CASSPGRAFVNEQFF	TGCGCCAGCAGCCCCGGGAGGGCCTTTGTTAATGAGCAGTTCTTC
TRBV27	TRBJ2-3	.	.	CASSPRETDTQYF	TGTGCCAGCAGTCCCCGGGAGACAGATACGCAGTATTTT
TRBV6-1	TRBJ2-7	.	.	CASSEARGRLYEQYF	TGTGCCAGCAGTGAAGCTCGGGGAAGGTTGTACGAGCAGTACTTC
TRBV29-1	TRBJ1-2	.	TRBD1	CSVELGTGGGYTF	TGCAGCGTTGAGCTAGGGACAGGGGGCGGCTACACCTTC
TRBV12-3/TRBV12-4	TRBJ1-1	.	TRBD1	CASSFGTGPTAFF	TGTGCCAGCAGTTTTGGGACAGGGCCCACGGCTTTCTTT
TRBV4-2	TRBJ1-2	once	.	CASSRAENYGYTF	TGTGCCAGCAGCCGGGCAGAGAACTATGGCTACACCTTC
TRBV5-1	TRBJ2-7	few	.	CASSPSGDKSHEQYF	TGCGCCAGCTCTCCCTCAGGGGACAAGTCCCACGAGCAGTACTTC
TRBV10-3	TRBJ1-1	.	TRBD1	CATGTGVDTEAFF	TGTGCCACCGGGACAGGGGTTGACACTGAAGCTTTCTTT
TRBV7-2	TRBJ2-3	.	.	CASSLYVGGTDTQYF	TGTGCCAGCAGCTTATATGTGGGAGGCACAGATACGCAGTATTTT
TRBV6-5	TRBJ2-2	once	TRBD1	CASTKQGQGAGELFF	TGTGCCAGCACCAAGCAGGGACAGGGGGCCGGGGAGCTGTTTTTT
TRBV28	TRBJ1-6	.	TRBD1	CASSRQGPSYNSPLHF	TGTGCCAGCAGCCGACAGGGACCCTCCTATAATTCACCCCTCCACTTT
TRBV6-5	TRBJ2-7	few	.	CASSRRGVRGEQYF	TGTGCCAGCAGTAGGAGGGGAGTGAGAGGCGAGCAGTACTTC
TRBV19	TRBJ2-2	.	TRBD2	CASNGLAGNTGELFF	TGTGCCAGTAATGGACTAGCGGGAAACACCGGGGAGCTGTTTTTT
TRBV29-1	TRBJ2-7	.	.	CSVEIRTASYEQYF	TGCAGCGTTGAGATTCGGACAGCATCCTACGAGCAGTACTTC
TRBV6-4	TRBJ2-2	.	TRBD2	CASSALGLAGAGELFF	TGTGCCAGCAGTGCCCTAGGACTAGCTGGAGCCGGGGAGCTGTTTTTT
TRBV5-4	TRBJ2-1	.	.	CASSLGRRKNNEQFF	TGTGCCAGCAGCCTGGGACGGCGGAAGAACAATGAGCAGTTCTTC
TRBV15	TRBJ2-2	.	.	CATSRGGGGNAGELFF	TGTGCCACCAGCAGAGGGGGAGGGGGGAACGCCGGGGAGCTGTTTTTT
TRBV10-3	TRBJ2-7	few	TRBD1	CAISRDSYEQYF	TGTGCCATCAGCAGGGACAGCTACGAGCAGTACTTC
TRBV12-5	TRBJ2-1	.	TRBD2	CASGLATSGHNEQFF	TGTGCTAGTGGTTTGGCGACTAGCGGACACAATGAGCAGTTCTTC
TRBV10-3	TRBJ2-3	few	TRBD1	CAISRPGTGSSPQTF	TGTGCCATCAGCCGTCCAGGGACAGGCTCTTCGCCCCAGACTTTT
TRBV28	TRBJ1-1	few	.	CASSLRLLVGEAFF	TGTGCCAGCAGTTTAAGGCTTCTTGTCGGGGAGGCTTTCTTT
TRBV11-1	TRBJ1-1	.	.	CASSLQGQNTEAFF	TGTGCCAGCAGCTTGCAGGGGCAGAACACTGAAGCTTTCTTT
TRBV5-8	TRBJ1-1	.	.	CASSLWTPKGTEAFF	TGTGCCAGCAGCTTATGGACACCGAAGGGCACTGAAGCTTTCTTT
TRBV5-1	TRBJ1-4	few	.	CASSLGQVQKLFF	TGCGCCAGCAGCTTGGGACAGGTACAAAAACTGTTTTTT
TRBV6-5	TRBJ2-7	.	.	CASRGHGSYEQYF	TGTGCCTCCAGGGGCCATGGCTCCTACGAGCAGTACTTC
TRBV30	TRBJ1-4	.	.	CAWRGAATNEKLFF	TGTGCCTGGAGGGGGGCTGCAACTAATGAAAAACTGTTTTTT
TRBV29-1	TRBJ2-3	.	TRBD1	CSVEEGTGPQYF	TGCAGCGTTGAAGAGGGGACAGGGCCGCAGTATTTT
TRBV5-1	TRBJ2-3	.	TRBD2	CASSSGALPGTSGRTSTDTQYF	TGCGCCAGCAGCTCCGGGGCTCTCCCTGGGACTAGCGGGAGGACTAGCACAGATACGCAGTATTTT
TRBV7-6	TRBJ2-7	.	.	CASSPPGRDYEQYF	TGTGCCAGCAGCCCCCCTGGGCGGGACTACGAGCAGTACTTC
TRBV7-2	TRBJ2-1	.	.	CASSLVGELGEQFF	TGTGCCAGCAGCTTAGTCGGGGAGCTCGGTGAGCAGTTCTTC
TRBV9	TRBJ1-2	.	.	CASSVATNYGYTF	TGTGCCAGCAGCGTAGCCACTAACTATGGCTACACCTTC
TRBV11-3	TRBJ2-7	.	TRBD1	CASSSGQRYYEQYF	TGTGCCAGCAGCTCGGGACAGAGATACTACGAGCAGTACTTC
TRBV29-1	TRBJ2-2	once	TRBD1	CSVGRTGGTTGELFF	TGCAGCGTTGGGAGGACAGGGGGTACCACCGGGGAGCTGTTTTTT
TRBV4-1	TRBJ2-1	.	.	CASSQSSATGYNEQFF	TGCGCCAGCAGCCAGAGCTCTGCGACAGGATACAATGAGCAGTTCTTC
TRBV11-3	TRBJ2-7	.	.	CASSLPGTPYEQYF	TGTGCCAGCAGCTTGCCCGGGACACCCTACGAGCAGTACTTC
TRBV6-5	TRBJ2-3	few	.	CASSYSNSLADTQYF	TGTGCCAGCAGTTACTCGAACAGTTTGGCAGATACGCAGTATTTT
TRBV19	TRBJ1-2	.	.	CASSMGRVSYGYTF	TGTGCCAGTAGTATGGGCAGGGTGAGCTATGGCTACACCTTC
TRBV3-1/TRBV3-2	TRBJ2-1	.	.	CASSTYNEQFF	TGTGCCAGCAGTACCTACAATGAGCAGTTCTTC
TRBV10-3	TRBJ1-1	.	.	CAITRGAGGGEAFF	TGTGCCATCACAAGAGGGGCGGGGGGCGGTGAAGCTTTCTTT
TRBV18	TRBJ1-2	.	.	CASSPRGSDYGYTF	TGTGCCAGCTCACCCAGGGGTTCGGACTATGGCTACACCTTC
TRBV2	TRBJ2-2	once	TRBD2	CASGGLAGAGNTGELFF	TGTGCCAGCGGGGGACTAGCGGGAGCGGGGAACACCGGGGAGCTGTTTTTT
TRBV20-1	TRBJ2-7	few	TRBD2	CSASSLAGDYEQYF	TGCAGTGCTAGTAGTCTAGCGGGAGACTACGAGCAGTACTTC
TRBV30	TRBJ2-7	.	.	CAWSLTYEQYF	TGTGCCTGGAGCTTAACCTACGAGCAGTACTTC